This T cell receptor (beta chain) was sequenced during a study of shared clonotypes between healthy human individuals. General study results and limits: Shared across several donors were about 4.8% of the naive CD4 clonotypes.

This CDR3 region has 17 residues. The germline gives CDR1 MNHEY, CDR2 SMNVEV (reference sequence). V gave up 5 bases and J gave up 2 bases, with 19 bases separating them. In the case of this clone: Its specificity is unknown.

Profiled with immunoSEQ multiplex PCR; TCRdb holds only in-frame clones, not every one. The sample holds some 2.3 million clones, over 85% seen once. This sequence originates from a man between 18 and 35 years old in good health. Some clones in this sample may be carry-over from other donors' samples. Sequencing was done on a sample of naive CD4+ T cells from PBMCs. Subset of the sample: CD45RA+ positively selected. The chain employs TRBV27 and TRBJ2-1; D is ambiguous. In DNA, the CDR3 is TGTGCCAGCAGTCCCGCAACCCCTCGCCGGACCTACAATGAGCAGTTCTTC. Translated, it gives CASSPATPRRTYNEQFF.